These 10 T cell receptor beta chains share one sample of origin, sequenced in a study of blood T cell repertoires in COVID-19. Sequencing used immunoSEQ multiplex PCR; TCRdb keeps in-frame clones, though not all of them. The sample has some 110,000 clones; 90% are singletons. Sequences were obtained from peripheral blood. The receptors originated from a human donor with active COVID-19. The donor label of this sample is uncertain.

The J gene is TRBJ1-1, the V gene TRBV5-1; D is unresolved. CDR1 and CDR2 from the germline V gene are SGHRS and YFSETQ. V was shortened by 0 bases and J by 4 bases, with 7 bases between the two germline ends. The CDR3 extends over 13 amino acids. The CDR3 bases are TGCGCCAGCAGCTTGGACAGTCCCACTGAAGCTTTCTTT. Protein sequence: CASSLDSPTEAFF.

This clone was counted a few times. The chain employs TRBV10-2 and TRBJ2-7; D is perhaps TRBD1 (6 bases). CDR1 and CDR2 (germline): WSHSY, SAAADI. The ends were cut back, 5 bases at V and 2 bases at J, with 10 bases in the middle. CDR3 length: 13 residues. CDR3 residues: CASSRDITYEQYF. The CDR3 DNA reads as TGCGCCAGCAGTAGGGACATTACCTACGAGCAGTACTTC.

As for this clone: The same CDR3 also results from other DNA sequences found in this sample. This chain uses TRBV5-1 with TRBJ1-1; 8 nucleotides line up with TRBD1. The junction had 2 bases not matched to a gene; V was cut back by 4 bases and J by 0 bases. Germline lookup yields CDR1 SGHRS and CDR2 YFSETQ. The CDR3 length is 14 residues. In nucleotides, the CDR3 is TGCGCCAGCAGCGGGACAGGATTGAACACTGAAGCTTTCTTT. Translation: CASSGTGLNTEAFF.

This clone came up once. The chain uses TRBV5-1 and TRBJ2-1, with a possible D match to TRBD2 (6 bases). Per the germline V gene, CDR1 is SGHRS and CDR2 is YFSETQ. This CDR3 contains 16 residues. V was trimmed by 4 bases and J by 0 bases, leaving 14 bases between them. CDR3 loop: CASSLEIADSYNEQFF. In DNA form, the CDR3 reads TGCGCCAGCAGCCTGGAAATAGCGGACTCCTACAATGAGCAGTTCTTC.

The chain has TRBV15 and TRBJ1-2; 9 bases fit TRBD1. The V segment lost 1 base and the J segment 2 bases; nucleotides outside the gene matches: 5. Germline lookup yields CDR1 LNHNV and CDR2 YYDKDF (reference sequence). This CDR3 spans 16 amino acids. Written as DNA, the CDR3 is TGTGCCACCAGCAGAGCGTTACAGGGGGCAAACTATGGCTACACCTTC. As protein: CATSRALQGANYGYTF. Filled out from reference TRBV15 and TRBJ1-2, the complete variable domain reads DAMVIQNPRYQVTQFGKPVTLSCSQTLNHNVMYWYQQKSSQAPKLLFHYYDKDFNNEADTPDNFQSRRPNTSFCFLDIRSPGLGDTAMYLCATSRALQGANYGYTFGSGTRLTVV.

This sequence joins TRBV6-5 and TRBJ1-2, with TRBD1 identical over 7 bases. The CDR3 sequence is 16 residues long. V trimming: 1 base; J trimming: 2 bases; junction bases outside the gene matches: 7. Germline CDR1 is MNHEY and CDR2 is SVGAGI. The CDR3 DNA is TGTGCCAGCAGTTACTTGGTGCAGGGGGAGAACTATGGCTACACCTTC. Translating it yields CASSYLVQGENYGYTF.

The sample holds one count of this clone. This chain's CDR3 is CASSGTGSSNQPQHF. In DNA, the CDR3 is TGTGCCTCCTCCGGGACAGGGTCTAGCAATCAGCCCCAGCATTTT. This chain joins TRBV3-1 (or the pseudogene TRBV3-2) and TRBJ1-5; 9 nucleotides align to TRBD1. This CDR3 contains 15 residues. Germline V CDR1 and CDR2: LGHDT, YNNKEL (reference sequence). J was trimmed by 0 bases and V by 11 bases; bases with no gene match: 8.

This rearrangement joins TRBV2 to TRBJ2-7, with 9 nucleotides matching TRBD1. This CDR3 is built from 14 residues. The junction had 10 bases not matched to a gene; V was cut back by 9 bases and J by 4 bases. Per the germline V gene, CDR1 is SNHLY and CDR2 is FYNNEI. CDR3 in amino acids: CASNEFGQGYEQYF. For the CDR3, the DNA is TGTGCCAGTAATGAGTTCGGACAGGGGTACGAGCAGTACTTC.

This clone came up once. The rearrangement joins TRBV19 to TRBJ2-3; D is perhaps TRBD1 (6 bases). The CDR3 contains 15 residues. V gave up 6 bases and J gave up 2 bases, with 15 bases separating them. Germline values: CDR1 LNHDA, CDR2 SQIVND (reference sequence). The CDR3 DNA follows: TGTGCCAGTAGAGGGGGTACCCAATTCACAGATACGCAGTATTTT. Encoded protein: CASRGGTQFTDTQYF.

V gene TRBV5-6 combines with J gene TRBJ1-5; D uncertain. Germline V gene lookup returns CDR1 SGHDT and CDR2 YYEEEE. V lost 1 base, J lost 3 bases, and 14 bases lay in between. This CDR3 spans 16 amino acids. CDR3 region: CASSLLRGRHNQPQHF. As DNA, the CDR3 is TGTGCCAGCAGCTTGTTACGTGGCAGACACAATCAGCCCCAGCATTTT.